The following is a T cell receptor (beta chain) sequence with its context. Its cognate antigen is unknown. The V segment lost 0 bases and the J segment 0 bases; nucleotides outside the gene matches: 8. The CDR3 contains 16 residues. Germline V gene data show CDR1 as DFQATT and CDR2 as SNEGSKA (reference sequence). These data are taken from a study of T-cell memory formation after mild COVID-19. Study overall: TCR clusters were largely donor specific.

TCRdb reprocessed the 5' RACE reads via MiXCR and lists one record per CDR3 protein. The table has approximately 560,000 distinct CDR3 sequences, 17% seen once. Study-wide results and limits: Some clones that responded were present in memory (sampled pre-infection), which suggests cross-reactive memory joined.

This TCR derives from an adult woman who had mild COVID-19 (a few samples of this study predate the infection). Cell type and time point are not known. Sequences were obtained from PBMCs or a T cell subset sorted from them (not recorded which). The V gene is TRBV20-1, the J gene TRBJ2-7; TRBD2 aligns across 7 bases. The CDR3 region is CSARDRAGKSSYEQYF. The CDR3, as DNA: TGCAGTGCTAGAGACCGAGCGGGGAAGAGCTCCTACGAGCAGTACTTC.